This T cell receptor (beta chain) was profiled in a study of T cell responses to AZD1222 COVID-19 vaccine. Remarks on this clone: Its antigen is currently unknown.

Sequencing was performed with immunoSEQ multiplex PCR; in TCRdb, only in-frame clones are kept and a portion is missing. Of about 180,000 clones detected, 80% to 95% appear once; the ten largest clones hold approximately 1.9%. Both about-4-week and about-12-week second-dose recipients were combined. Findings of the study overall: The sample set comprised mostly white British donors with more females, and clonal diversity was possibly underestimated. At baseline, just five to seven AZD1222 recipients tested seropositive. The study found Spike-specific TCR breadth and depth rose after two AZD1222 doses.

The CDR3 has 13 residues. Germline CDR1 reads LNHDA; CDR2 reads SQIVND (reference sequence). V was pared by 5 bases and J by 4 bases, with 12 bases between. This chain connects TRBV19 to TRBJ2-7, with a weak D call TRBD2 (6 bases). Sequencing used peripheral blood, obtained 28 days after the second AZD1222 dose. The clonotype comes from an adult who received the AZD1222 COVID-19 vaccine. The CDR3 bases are TGTGCCAGTAGTCGGGCGGGGCCGTACGAGCAGTACTTC. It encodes CASSRAGPYEQYF.